This T cell receptor (beta chain) was identified during a study of blood T cell repertoires in COVID-19. Only in-frame clones appear in the TCRdb table, and some are missing; sequencing was by immunoSEQ multiplex PCR. In the table there are hundreds of thousands of clones, around 90% of which are singletons. Germline assignment: CDR1 LGHDT and CDR2 YNNKEL (reference sequence). CDR3 length: 17 residues. The junction had 15 bases not matched to a gene; V was cut back by 4 bases and J by 5 bases. What was sequenced was peripheral blood. The source of this sequence is a woman younger than 30 with acute or convalescent COVID-19. J is TRBJ1-2 and V is TRBV3-1 (or the pseudogene TRBV3-2), with 8 bases lining up with TRBD1. This chain's CDR3 is CASSPSDRALVGYGYTF. Written as DNA, the CDR3 is TGTGCCAGCAGCCCCTCGGACAGGGCTCTTGTGGGTTATGGCTACACCTTC.